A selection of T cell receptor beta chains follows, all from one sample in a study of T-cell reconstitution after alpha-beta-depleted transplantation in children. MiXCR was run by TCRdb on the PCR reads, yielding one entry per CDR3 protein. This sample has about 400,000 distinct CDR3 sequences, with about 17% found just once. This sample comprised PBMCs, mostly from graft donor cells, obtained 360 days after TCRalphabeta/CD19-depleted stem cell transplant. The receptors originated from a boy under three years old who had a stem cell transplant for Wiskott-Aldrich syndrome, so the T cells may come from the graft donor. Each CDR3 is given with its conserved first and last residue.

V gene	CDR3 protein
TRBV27	CATSVGQITGELFF
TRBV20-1	CSAREGGERELFF
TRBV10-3	CAISESLSQPQHF
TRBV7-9	CASSLSGTGKGTGELFF
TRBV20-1	CSGVRLAGGPPYEQYF
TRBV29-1	CSVGGWGDRGQETQYF
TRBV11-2	CASSPDSHNQPQHF
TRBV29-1	CSVGGRDEQFF
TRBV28	CATTRTVKGNSPLHF
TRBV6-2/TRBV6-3	CASSYPAGGRIGQYF
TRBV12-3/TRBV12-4	CASSFRAGQKNIQYF
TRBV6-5	CASSYGGGTGQPQHF
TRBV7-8	CASSSLGGRRLSYNEQFF
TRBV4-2	CASSQDVGFVTKNIQYF
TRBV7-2	CASSFQSAGVKETQYF
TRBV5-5	CASSWTGDNSPLHF
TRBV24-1	CATSGTFGTSGSQFDEQFF
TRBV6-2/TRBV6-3	CASRGQFNQPQHF
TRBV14	CASSQRTGPYYEQYF
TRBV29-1	CSGQGGELFF
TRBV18	CASSRVGGHTDTQYF
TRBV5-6	CASSSDFRSSYEQYF
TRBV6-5	CASSYNANYGYTF
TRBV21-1	CASSKEGLAGGPGNTDTQYF
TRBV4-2	CASSPGDSNQPQHF
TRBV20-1	CSGTSGRDPSYNEQFF
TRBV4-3	CASSQETAVTDTQYF
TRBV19	CASSIRTGGADTQYF
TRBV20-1	CSATPDRNTEAFF
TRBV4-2	CASSPSAGDGRFF
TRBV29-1	CSVEDWGGTDIQYF
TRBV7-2	CASSPGQDYGYTF
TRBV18	CASSLLTGSYNEQFF
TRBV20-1	CSARSPKGLAGRTGELFF
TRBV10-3	CAISRGTGELFF
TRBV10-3	CAISERQGRVGELFF
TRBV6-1	CASSEARQVGAPLHF
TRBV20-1	CSARRPLQETQYF